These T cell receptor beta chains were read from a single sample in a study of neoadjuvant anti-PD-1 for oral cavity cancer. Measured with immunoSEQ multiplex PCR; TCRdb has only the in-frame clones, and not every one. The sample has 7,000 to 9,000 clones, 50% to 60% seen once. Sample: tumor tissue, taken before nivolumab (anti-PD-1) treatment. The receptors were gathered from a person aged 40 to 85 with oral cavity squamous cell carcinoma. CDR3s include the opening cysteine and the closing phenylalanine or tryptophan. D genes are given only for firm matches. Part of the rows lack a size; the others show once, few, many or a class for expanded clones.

CDR3: CASSLALEYGYTF
DNA: TGCGCCAGCAGCTTGGCTCTGGAATATGGCTACACCTTC
size: -
D: -
J: TRBJ1-2
V: TRBV5-1

CDR3: CASSQGVRQGGGEKLFF
DNA: TGTGCCAGCAGTCAAGGGGTGCGACAGGGAGGGGGTGAAAAACTGTTTTTT
size: -
D: TRBD1
J: TRBJ1-4
V: TRBV25-1

CDR3: CASSSSGRTTDTQYF
DNA: TGTGCCAGCAGTTCTAGCGGGAGGACCACAGATACGCAGTATTTT
size: -
D: TRBD2
J: TRBJ2-3
V: TRBV27

CDR3: CATGPPQGRTFF
DNA: TGTGCCACAGGGCCACCACAGGGAAGAACTTTCTTT
size: few
D: -
J: TRBJ1-1
V: TRBV10-3

CDR3: CASSQGGPGTTYNSPLHF
DNA: TGTGCCAGCAGCCAAGGGGGCCCAGGTACAACCTATAATTCACCCCTCCACTTT
size: -
D: TRBD1
J: TRBJ1-6
V: TRBV5-4

CDR3: CASSRPGQGARTEAFF
DNA: TGTGCCAGCAGCCGCCCGGGACAGGGGGCGAGAACTGAAGCTTTCTTT
size: -
D: TRBD1
J: TRBJ1-1
V: TRBV7-9

CDR3: CASSLNPGSYTF
DNA: TGTGCCAGCAGTTTAAATCCTGGAAGCTACACCTTC
size: few
D: -
J: TRBJ1-2
V: TRBV28

CDR3: CASSFQGDNSPLHF
DNA: TGTGCCAGCAGTTTTCAGGGAGATAATTCACCCCTCCACTTT
size: -
D: -
J: TRBJ1-6
V: TRBV27

CDR3: CASSRVGQVSPLHF
DNA: TGTGCCAGCAGTCGTGTAGGACAGGTTTCACCCCTCCACTTT
size: -
D: TRBD1
J: TRBJ1-6
V: TRBV6-6

CDR3: CASSLGQANTEAFF
DNA: TGCGCCAGCAGCTTAGGGCAGGCGAACACTGAAGCTTTCTTT
size: -
D: -
J: TRBJ1-1
V: TRBV5-1

CDR3: CASSLDRGTFSYEQYF
DNA: TGTGCCAGCAGCTTGGACAGGGGTACCTTCTCCTACGAGCAGTACTTC
size: few
D: TRBD1
J: TRBJ2-7
V: TRBV11-2

CDR3: CASSRAGSSTDTQYF
DNA: TGTGCCAGCAGTCGAGCGGGGTCTAGCACAGATACGCAGTATTTT
size: medium-sized
D: TRBD2
J: TRBJ2-3
V: TRBV6-1

CDR3: CASSLVLAGGPGTQYF
DNA: TGTGCCAGCAGTTTAGTACTAGCGGGGGGGCCGGGTACGCAGTATTTT
size: few
D: TRBD2
J: TRBJ2-3
V: TRBV27

CDR3: CASSPQGISRYGYTF
DNA: TGTGCCAGTAGTCCCCAAGGAATCAGTCGCTATGGCTACACCTTC
size: few
D: -
J: TRBJ1-2
V: TRBV19

CDR3: CASSTLAGELFF
DNA: TGTGCCAGCAGCACCTTAGCCGGGGAGCTGTTTTTT
size: -
D: -
J: TRBJ2-2
V: TRBV2

CDR3: CASSPQGGQGPNYEQYF
DNA: TGCGCCAGCAGCCCTCAGGGAGGGCAGGGCCCTAACTACGAGCAGTACTTC
size: few
D: TRBD2
J: TRBJ2-7
V: TRBV5-1

CDR3: CASSITGAYTDTQYF
DNA: TGTGCCAGTAGTATTACGGGGGCCTACACAGATACGCAGTATTTT
size: -
D: -
J: TRBJ2-3
V: TRBV19

CDR3: CASSEQRGSLGETQYF
DNA: TGTGCCAGCAGTGAACAGAGGGGGAGTTTGGGAGAGACCCAGTACTTC
size: -
D: -
J: TRBJ2-5
V: TRBV2

CDR3: CASSSYPGGTEAFF
DNA: TGCGCCAGCAGCTCTTATCCAGGGGGGACTGAAGCTTTCTTT
size: -
D: TRBD1
J: TRBJ1-1
V: TRBV5-1

CDR3: CASSFLGRGGNQPQHF
DNA: TGTGCCAGCAGCTTCCTAGGGCGGGGTGGCAATCAGCCCCAGCATTTT
size: -
D: -
J: TRBJ1-5
V: TRBV11-1